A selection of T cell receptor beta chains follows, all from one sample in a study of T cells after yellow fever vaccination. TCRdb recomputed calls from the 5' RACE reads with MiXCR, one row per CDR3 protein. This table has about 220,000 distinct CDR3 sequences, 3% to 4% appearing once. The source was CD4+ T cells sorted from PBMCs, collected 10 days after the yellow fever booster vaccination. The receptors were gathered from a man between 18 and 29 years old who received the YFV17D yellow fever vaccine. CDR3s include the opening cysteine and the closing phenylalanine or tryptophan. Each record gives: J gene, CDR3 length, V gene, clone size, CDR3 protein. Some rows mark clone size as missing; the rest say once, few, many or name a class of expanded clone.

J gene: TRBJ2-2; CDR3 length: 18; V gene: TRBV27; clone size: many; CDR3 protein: CASSLVGTGVRNTGELFF
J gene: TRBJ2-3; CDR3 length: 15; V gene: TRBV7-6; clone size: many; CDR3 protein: CASSPTRASGDTQYF
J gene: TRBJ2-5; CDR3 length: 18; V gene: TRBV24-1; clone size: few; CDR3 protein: CATSGGLAGAPGEETQYF
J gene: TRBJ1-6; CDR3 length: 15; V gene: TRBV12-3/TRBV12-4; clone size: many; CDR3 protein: CASSSTSGGGSPLHF
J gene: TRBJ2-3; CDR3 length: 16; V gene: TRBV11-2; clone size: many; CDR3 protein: CASSLDRAALTDTQYF
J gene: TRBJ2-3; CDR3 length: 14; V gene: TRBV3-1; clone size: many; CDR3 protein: CASSLDRLGDTQYF
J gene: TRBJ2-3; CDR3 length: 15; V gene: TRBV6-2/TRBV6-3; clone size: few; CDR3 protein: CASSYDDGGTDTQYF
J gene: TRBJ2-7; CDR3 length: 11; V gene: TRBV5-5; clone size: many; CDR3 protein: CASSFSYEQYF
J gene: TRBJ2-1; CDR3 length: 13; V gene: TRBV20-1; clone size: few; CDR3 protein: CSAAAGGINEQFF
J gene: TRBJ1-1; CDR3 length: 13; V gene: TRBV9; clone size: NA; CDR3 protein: CASGADRDTEAFF
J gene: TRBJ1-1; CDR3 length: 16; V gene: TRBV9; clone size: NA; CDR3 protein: CASSAQTGQVNTEAFF
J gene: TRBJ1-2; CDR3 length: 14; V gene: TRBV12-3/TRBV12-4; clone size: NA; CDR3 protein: CASSLRQGASGYTF
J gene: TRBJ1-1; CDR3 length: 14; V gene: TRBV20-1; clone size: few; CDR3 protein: CSARIQGPNTEAFF
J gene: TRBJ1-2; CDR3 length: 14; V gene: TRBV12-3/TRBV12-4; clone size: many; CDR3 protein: CASSLWQGGGGYTF
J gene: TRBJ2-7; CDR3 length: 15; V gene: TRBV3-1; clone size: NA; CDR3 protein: CASSHLGTGGYEQYF
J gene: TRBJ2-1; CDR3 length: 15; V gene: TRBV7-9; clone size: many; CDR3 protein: CASSPRGSSYNEQFF
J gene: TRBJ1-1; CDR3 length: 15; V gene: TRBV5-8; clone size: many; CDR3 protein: CASSLLQGLNTEAFF
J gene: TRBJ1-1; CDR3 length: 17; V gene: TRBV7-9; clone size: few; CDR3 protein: CASSLPPIAGMNTEAFF
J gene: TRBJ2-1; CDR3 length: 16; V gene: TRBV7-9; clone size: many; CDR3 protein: CASTHPVKVTYNEQFF
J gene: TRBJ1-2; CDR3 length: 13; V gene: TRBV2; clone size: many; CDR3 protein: CASSGQGDYGYTF
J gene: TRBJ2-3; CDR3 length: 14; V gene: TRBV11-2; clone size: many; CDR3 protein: CASSTGHETDTQYF
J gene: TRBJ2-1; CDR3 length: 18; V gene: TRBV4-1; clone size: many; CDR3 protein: CASSLKGASDSSPREQFF
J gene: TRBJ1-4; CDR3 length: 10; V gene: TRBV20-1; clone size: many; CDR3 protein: CSASGEKLFF
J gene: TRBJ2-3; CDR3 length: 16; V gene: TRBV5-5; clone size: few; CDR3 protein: CASSLDRWDLTDTQYF
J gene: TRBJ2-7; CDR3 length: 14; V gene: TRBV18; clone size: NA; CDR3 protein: CASSPSGTTYEQYF
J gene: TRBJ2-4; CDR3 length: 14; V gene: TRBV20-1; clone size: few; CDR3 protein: CSALAWGQGNIQYF
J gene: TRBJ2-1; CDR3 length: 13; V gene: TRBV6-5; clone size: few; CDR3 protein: CATGRDLYNEQFF
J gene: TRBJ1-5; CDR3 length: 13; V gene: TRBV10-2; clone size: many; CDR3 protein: CASQGALNQPQHF
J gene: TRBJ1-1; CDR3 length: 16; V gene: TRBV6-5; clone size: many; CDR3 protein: CASSLGWATGNTEAFF
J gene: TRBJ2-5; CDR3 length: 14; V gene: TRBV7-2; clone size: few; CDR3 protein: CASSLQTGAETQYF
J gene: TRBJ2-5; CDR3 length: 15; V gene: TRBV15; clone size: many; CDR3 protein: CATSRDHWGQETQYF
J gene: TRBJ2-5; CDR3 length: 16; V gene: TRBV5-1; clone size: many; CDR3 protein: CASSLNPGQIQETQYF
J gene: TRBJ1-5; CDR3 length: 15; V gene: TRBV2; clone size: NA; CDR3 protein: CASSVTADSNQPQHF
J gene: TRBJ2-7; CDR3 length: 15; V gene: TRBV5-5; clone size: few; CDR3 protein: CASSLRAGASYEQYF
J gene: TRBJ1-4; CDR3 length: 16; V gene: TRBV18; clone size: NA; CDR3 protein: CASSPSLALGVEKLFF
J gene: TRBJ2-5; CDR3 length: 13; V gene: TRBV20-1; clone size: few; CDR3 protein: CSARLTGRVTQYF
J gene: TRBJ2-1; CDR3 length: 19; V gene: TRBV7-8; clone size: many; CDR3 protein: CASSLRLAGGRSSYNEQFF
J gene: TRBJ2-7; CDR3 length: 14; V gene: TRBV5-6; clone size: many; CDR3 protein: CASSLPSGFSEQYF
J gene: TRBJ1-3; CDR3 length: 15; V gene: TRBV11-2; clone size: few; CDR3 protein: CASIPIARAGNTIYF
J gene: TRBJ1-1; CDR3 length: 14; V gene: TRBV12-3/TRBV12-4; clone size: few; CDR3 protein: CASRDEGRGTEAFF
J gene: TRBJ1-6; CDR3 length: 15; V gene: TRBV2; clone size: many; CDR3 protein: CASSTGAGGNSPLHF
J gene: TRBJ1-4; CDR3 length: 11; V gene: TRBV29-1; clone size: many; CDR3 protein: CSVVWGEKLFF
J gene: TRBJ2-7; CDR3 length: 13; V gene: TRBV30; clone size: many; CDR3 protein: CAWSPGQGYEQYF
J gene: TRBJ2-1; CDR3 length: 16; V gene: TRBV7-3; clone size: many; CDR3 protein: CASSPIPGQGAREQFF
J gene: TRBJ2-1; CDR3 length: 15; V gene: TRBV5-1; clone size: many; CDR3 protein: CASSFTGDWVNEQFF
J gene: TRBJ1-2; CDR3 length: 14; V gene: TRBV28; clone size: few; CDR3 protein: CASSPGGVGYGYTF
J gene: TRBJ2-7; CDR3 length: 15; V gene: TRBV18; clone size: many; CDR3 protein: CASSPSRGQGYEQYF
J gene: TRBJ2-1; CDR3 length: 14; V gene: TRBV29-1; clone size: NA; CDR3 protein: CSVEKELRGPEQFF
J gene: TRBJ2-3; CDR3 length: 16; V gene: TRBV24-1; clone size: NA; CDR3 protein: CATSDDTSGLTDTQYF
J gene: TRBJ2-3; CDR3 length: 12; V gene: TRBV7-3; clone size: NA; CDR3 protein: CASSGPRDTQYF